This T cell receptor (beta chain) was found in a study of vaccination and CD4 T cells after COVID-19. General observations from the study: Spike mono-reactivity was evident in 304 of the 307 vaccine-specific clones derived from convalescent patients. The median count of SARS-CoV-2-reactive clonotypes rose from around 21 to 38, not significantly.

The treatment is: roughly ten-day PBMC culture with coronavirus spike peptide pools or control peptides (ViraFEST assay). This clonotype was counted only a few times. The antigen is not known. Deletions cut 0 bases from V and 2 bases from J, with 7 bases between. Germline CDR1 and CDR2: KGHSH and LQKENI. The CDR3 is 14 amino acids. An Oncomine TCR Beta short-read assay was used to sequence the DNA from cultured CD4+ T cells. One entry per CDR3 protein, called by TCRdb with MiXCR from the PCR reads. The repertoire consists of under 25,000 distinct CDR3 sequences, with about 27% occurring once and the leading ten covering about 11%.

The sequenced material came from cultured CD4+ T cells from blood. The sequence came from a human donor with COVID-19. The chain is built from TRBV18 and TRBJ2-5; D gene uncertain. The CDR3 reads CASSPPWIQETQYF. CDR3 DNA: TGTGCCAGCTCACCACCGTGGATTCAAGAGACCCAGTACTTC.